The entry below gives a single TCR beta chain sequence along with its context. This sample stems from a study of blood T cell repertoires in COVID-19. Study-wide context: Sites in the United States, Italy and Spain provided acute and convalescent COVID-19 samples. T cells, B-cell-depleted T cells, or PBMCs supplied cDNA or gDNA.

Only in-frame clones appear in the TCRdb table, and some are missing; sequencing was by immunoSEQ multiplex PCR. This repertoire shows fewer than 90,000 clones, approximately 80% found once; its top ten account for more than 13%. This sequence was found in a man in his 60s with COVID-19, enrolled during active disease. Sequencing was performed on peripheral blood.

The CDR3 bases are TGTGCCAGCAGCTTAGATCTACGACAGCCCCAGCATTTT. Protein product: CASSLDLRQPQHF. This chain links TRBV11-2 with TRBJ1-5, with D uncertain. The germline V gene has CDR1 SGHAT and CDR2 FQNNGV. This CDR3 comprises 13 residues. The V gene lost 0 bases and the J gene lost 7 bases, with 7 bases spanning the gap.